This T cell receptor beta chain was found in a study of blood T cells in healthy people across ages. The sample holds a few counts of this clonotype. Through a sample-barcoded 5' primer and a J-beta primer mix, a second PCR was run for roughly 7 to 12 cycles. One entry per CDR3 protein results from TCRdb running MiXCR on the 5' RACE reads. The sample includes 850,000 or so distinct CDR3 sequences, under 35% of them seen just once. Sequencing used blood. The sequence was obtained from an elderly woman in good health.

In DNA form, the CDR3 reads TGTGCCAGCGGGGACAGGACGAACACTGAAGCTTTCTTT. Residues: CASGDRTNTEAFF. The chain combines TRBV9 with TRBJ1-1; 8 nucleotides align to TRBD1. CDR1 and CDR2 (germline): SGDLS, YYNGEE. This CDR3 region has 13 residues. V lost 7 bases to trimming and J lost 1 base; unmatched junction nucleotides: 3. Looking up the rest from reference TRBV9 and TRBJ1-1 gives the full variable domain: DSGVTQTPKHLITATGQRVTLRCSPRSGDLSVYWYQQSLDQGLQFLIQYYNGEERAKGNILERFSAQQFPDLHSELNLSSLELGDSALYFCASGDRTNTEAFFGQGTRLTVV.